Included here is one TCR beta chain sequence, with context. Its antigen remains undetermined. No base quality information exists; no much larger clone differs at one position. RNA was extracted using the RNeasy kit, and about 0.45 to 1 ug of the RNA was reverse transcribed with random hexamers. The immunoSEQ multiplex PCR assay, which covers 54 Vbeta and 13 Jbeta segments, was used to amplify TCR beta CDR3 regions. PCR amplification bias was corrected using a synthetic template baseline for primer optimization and computational correction. The study's own analysis went as follows. Only productive sequences were kept, with reads annotated to V, D and J genes according to IMGT and analyzed in immunoSEQ Analyzer. Clonality was computed as one minus Shannon entropy normalized by log2 of the number of productive unique sequences. Public and private clones were assessed among the 100 most prevalent clones of each patient and control. A clone was defined as Susac-specific if it was absent from the healthy and MS cohorts, from some 980 published viral clones and from other ImmuneACCESS disease sequences. Through fastp at Q25 and MiXCR, TCRdb rebuilt clones from the public reads, retaining in-frame beta chains. Rows with one shared CDR3 protein collapse into an entry with the most common genes and DNA. The V and J calls and clone size are TCRdb's, not the authors'. The sample yields 70,000 to 95,000 distinct CDR3 sequences; 94% were counted once. The top ten constitute around 0.94% of the sample.

This sample stems from a study of CD8 T cells in Susac syndrome (dated by TCRdb to about 2019). Study-level background: Of the Susac syndrome patients who were sequenced, roughly 8 were in clinical remission while five or six had clinically active disease. At blood withdrawal, Susac syndrome patients were therapy-naive, treated with corticosteroids (with IVIg additionally given to some), or treated with IVIg alone. Whether CD8+ T cell activation and differentiation in Susac syndrome was antigen driven was tested using repertoire sequencing. CD8+ T cell repertoire clonality was compared between some 12 healthy donors, approximately 14 Susac syndrome patients and roughly 15 multiple sclerosis patients. General study outcomes and caveats: The TCR sequencing and HLA analysis was acknowledged to have included a relatively small number of individuals. Looking at Susac-specific public clones, the researchers identified under 20 in the total CD8+ repertoire and about 5 in the CD8+ TEMRA repertoire. Clonal expansion was seen in Susac syndrome CD8+ repertoires, peaking in CD8+ TEMRA cells and being greater in clinically active patients than in remitting ones.

High-throughput TCR beta sequencing profiled peripheral blood CD8+ and CD4+ T cells from healthy donors, Susac syndrome patients and multiple sclerosis patients. Susac syndrome patients met recently defined diagnostic criteria for definite or probable disease. Bulk CD8+ and CD4+ T cells were purified magnetically by negative isolation, whereas CD8+ TEMRA cells were enriched by FACS. Blood was drawn into EDTA tubes, processed within 24 hours, and PBMCs were isolated by density gradient centrifugation. PBMCs intended for TCR sequencing were frozen in liquid nitrogen and were later thawed in a 37 degrees C water bath. The sorted or isolated CD4+, CD8+ and CD8+ TEMRA cells had a purity of 90% or higher. The germline V gene (reference sequence) specifies SGHAT as CDR1 and FQDESV as CDR2. The CDR3 has 14 amino acids, counting the end cysteine and phenylalanine. Solely the CDR3 DNA is kept, with 42 bases framed from the first base. V and J are truncated by 0 bases and 3 bases respectively, leaving an intervening sequence of 8 bases.

This sequence uses TRBV11-1 and TRBJ2-5, with no reliable assignment of the D segment. The sequence was obtained from a human donor with Susac syndrome. The sequenced sample consisted of CD8+ T cells from PBMCs. The CDR3 protein sequence reads: CASSLASAKETQYF. In nucleotide form, the sequence is TGTGCCAGCAGCTTAGCCAGCGCCAAAGAGACCCAGTACTTC.